This T cell receptor beta chain was obtained from a study of molecular identifiers for immune sequencing clone quantification. V shed 6 bases and J shed 1 base, with 10 bases lying between them. Germline lookup yields CDR1 LNHDA and CDR2 SQIVND (reference sequence). The CDR3 covers 13 residues. As to this clonotype: Antigen unknown.

A single record per CDR3 protein comes from TCRdb applying MiXCR to the PCR reads. This sample yields under 800,000 distinct CDR3 sequences, of which approximately 24% are seen a single time; approximately 0.75% belongs to the top ten. Sorting isolated naive CD8 T cells as CD8+CD4-CCR7+CD45RA+ events. Broader study findings: For effector cells, clones above 20 RNA copies held over 99% of molecules; for naive cells, under 1%.

The source is a human donor in good health. Some libraries in this study had Jurkat cell RNA spiked in. Sequencing used naive CD8+ T cells from blood, with Jurkat cell RNA spiked in. As to subset: FACS-sorted CD8+CD4-CCR7+CD45RA+ naive T cells. This chain links TRBV19 with TRBJ2-7; possibly TRBD1 or TRBD2 for D (5 bases each). This chain's CDR3 is CASRGPESYEQYF. In DNA form, the CDR3 reads TGTGCCAGTAGGGGACCGGAGTCCTACGAGCAGTACTTC. Based on the CDR3 plus reference TRBV19 and TRBJ2-7, the full variable domain is DGGITQSPKYLFRKEGQNVTLSCEQNLNHDAMYWYRQDPGQGLRLIYYSQIVNDFQKGDIAEGYSVSREKKESFPLTVTSAQKNPTAFYLCASRGPESYEQYFGPGTRLTVT.